This entry lists 28 T cell receptor beta chains sequenced from one sample in a study of T cell responses to AZD1222 COVID-19 vaccine (dated by TCRdb to the early 2020s). Library creation used the immunoSEQ multiplex PCR assay. The table was pulled from immuneACCESS by TCRdb, which kept in-frame rearrangements only. Such tables lose some clones; where checked, under half of the loss comes from unresolved V genes, and the rest has no known cause. The sample table holds around 100,000 clones, of which about 82% were seen once. In total, the top ten clones hold about 1.5% of the sample. The sample's time point label, in plain terms: baseline before first vaccination. The sequenced sample was peripheral blood, obtained on day 0 of AZD1222 vaccination. These receptor sequences come from an adult in good health.

This clone appeared a few times. The V and J genes are TRBV7-9 and TRBJ1-2, with D possibly being TRBD1 (5 bases). CDR3 size: 14 residues. V shed 1 base and J shed 2 bases, with 8 bases lying between them. Germline CDR1 and CDR2: SEHNR and FQNEAQ (reference sequence). The CDR3 nucleotides read TGTGCCAGCAGCTTAGGGGACCTGAACTATGGCTACACCTTC. Protein sequence: CASSLGDLNYGYTF.

This chain joins TRBV19 and TRBJ1-2; TRBD1 is a possible D gene (5 bases). Germline values: CDR1 LNHDA, CDR2 SQIVND (reference sequence). V lost 3 bases, J lost 2 bases, and 7 bases lay in between. This CDR3 contains 13 residues. CDR3: CASSIPGNYGYTF. CDR3 DNA: TGTGCCAGTAGTATCCCAGGGAACTATGGCTACACCTTC.

This chain joins TRBV27 and TRBJ2-1, with TRBD2 identical over 10 bases. This CDR3 is built from 20 residues. Germline CDR1 is MNHEY and CDR2 is SMNVEV (reference sequence). V shed 0 bases, J shed 0 bases, and the junction held 11 bases outside the gene matches. In DNA form, the CDR3 reads TGTGCCAGCAGTTTATCCGGACTAGCGGTAGCAAGTAGCTCCTACAATGAGCAGTTCTTC. Residues: CASSLSGLAVASSSYNEQFF.

The chain is built from TRBV28 and TRBJ2-7; 8 bases match TRBD2. Germline CDR1 MDHEN, CDR2 SYDVKM. The J segment lost 7 bases and the V segment lost 8 bases, leaving 10 bases of the junction unmatched. This CDR3 is 13 amino acids long. The CDR3 region is CASFPGGAREQYF. CDR3 in DNA: TGTGCCAGCTTTCCGGGGGGGGCGCGGGAGCAGTACTTC.

The chain has TRBV27 and TRBJ1-1; TRBD1 aligns across 8 bases. J was trimmed by 2 bases and V by 7 bases; bases with no gene match: 6. Per germline, CDR1 MNHEY and CDR2 SMNVEV (reference sequence). There are 14 residues in the CDR3. The CDR3 nucleotides are TGTGCCAGCACTATAGGACAGGGAAACACTGAAGCTTTCTTT. Translating it yields CASTIGQGNTEAFF.

The chain is built from TRBV5-4 and TRBJ2-5, with 9 positions matching TRBD1. J was trimmed by 4 bases and V by 4 bases; bases with no gene match: 2. Looked up from germline, CDR1 is SGHNT and CDR2 is YYREEE (reference sequence). The CDR3 contains 13 residues. The CDR3 region has the DNA TGTGCCAGCAGCCAGACAGGGGGAGAGACCCAGTACTTC. Protein sequence: CASSQTGGETQYF. The full variable domain, its missing parts supplied by reference TRBV5-4 and TRBJ2-5, is ETGVTQSPTHLIKTRGQQVTLRCSSQSGHNTVSWYQQALGQGPQFIFQYYREEENGRGNFPPRFSGLQFPNYSSELNVNALELDDSALYLCASSQTGGETQYFGPGTRLLVL.

The chain has TRBV15 and TRBJ2-3; the D gene is possibly TRBD2 (6 bases). The CDR3 has 16 amino acids. V gave up 0 bases and J gave up 5 bases, with 15 bases separating them. In germline, CDR1 is LNHNV, CDR2 YYDKDF (reference sequence). The CDR3 DNA follows: TGTGCCACCAGCAGAGATCGGCCCGGGGGAGGAGATACGCAGTATTTT. Protein product: CATSRDRPGGGDTQYF.

V is TRBV24-1 and J is TRBJ1-1, with D maybe TRBD1 (6 bases). In germline, CDR1 is KGHDR, CDR2 SFDVKD. CDR3 length equals 12 residues. The V end was cut by 7 bases, the J end by 7 bases, with 12 bases between. CDR3 bases: TGTGCCACCAGCGAGTCAGGGGATGAAGCTTTCTTT. Protein product: CATSESGDEAFF.

The chain carries TRBV29-1 and TRBJ1-2, with D hard to call. Germline assignment: CDR1 SQVTM and CDR2 ANQGSEA. Trimming pared 5 bases from V and 1 base from J, leaving 17 bases between. The CDR3 consists of 15 residues. The CDR3 is CSVRSDLELNYGYTF. In DNA form, the CDR3 reads TGCAGCGTTAGATCGGACTTGGAGCTTAACTATGGCTACACCTTC.

This sequence joins TRBV9 and TRBJ2-5; 7 bases fit TRBD2. The trim removed 4 bases at V and 1 base at J, leaving 7 bases unmatched. CDR3 length: 15 residues. CDR1 is SGDLS, CDR2 YYNGEE, per germline. CDR3 in amino acids: CASSHIGRAQETQYF. Written as DNA, the CDR3 is TGTGCCAGCAGCCACATAGGGAGGGCCCAAGAGACCCAGTACTTC.

V and J are TRBV25-1 and TRBJ1-2; D might be TRBD1 (5 bases). The V gene's germline CDR1 is MGHDK and CDR2 SYGVNS. The CDR3 contains 12 residues. The V gene lost 6 bases and the J gene lost 8 bases, with 13 bases spanning the gap. CDR3 loop: CASSQGRGGYTF. CDR3 DNA: TGTGCCAGCAGCCAGGGACGAGGAGGCTACACCTTC.

This clone was recorded only once. The rearrangement joins TRBV7-9 to TRBJ1-1; D not resolved. Germline V gene data show CDR1 as SEHNR and CDR2 as FQNEAQ (reference sequence). The CDR3 length is 14 residues. V lost 5 bases, J lost 6 bases, and 16 bases lay in between. The chain's CDR3 is CASSLTGSGAEAFF. CDR3 nucleotide sequence: TGTGCCAGCAGCCTGACGGGCTCCGGGGCTGAAGCTTTCTTT.

This clone turned up a few times. The chain uses TRBV4-3 and TRBJ2-5; D may be TRBD2 (6 bases). The V and J ends lost 4 bases and 1 base respectively, with 16 bases between them. This CDR3 has 16 residues. Per the germline V gene, CDR1 is LGHNA and CDR2 is YSLEER. The CDR3 DNA reads TGCGCCAGCAGCCCTCAGGGTAGCGGAACCCAAGAGACCCAGTACTTC. This sequence encodes CASSPQGSGTQETQYF.

This sequence joins TRBV7-8 and TRBJ2-5; tentative D call: TRBD2 (6 bases). V dropped 0 bases and J dropped 4 bases, with 12 bases sitting between them. Germline V gene data show CDR1 as SGHVS and CDR2 as FQNEAQ. This CDR3 is built from 15 residues. The CDR3 spells CASSLARGRGETQYF. CDR3 sequence (DNA): TGTGCCAGCAGCTTAGCTCGGGGGAGAGGAGAGACCCAGTACTTC.

This clone was counted a few times. The chain combines TRBV7-3 with TRBJ2-1; 7 bases are shared with TRBD2. With 3 bases clipped from V and 7 bases from J, the junction kept 12 bases outside the gene matches. This CDR3 region has 16 residues. Germline lookup yields CDR1 SGHTA and CDR2 FQGTGA. The CDR3, as DNA: TGTGCCAGCAGCTTGGGCAGGGAGGGCCGTTGGAATGAGCAGTTCTTC. Encoded protein: CASSLGREGRWNEQFF.

The gene calls are TRBV19 and TRBJ1-1, with D possibly matching TRBD1 (5 bases). This CDR3 has 14 amino acids. From germline, CDR1 is LNHDA and CDR2 SQIVND (reference sequence). Trimming shortened V by 3 bases and J by 5 bases, and 13 bases separated the two germline ends. In nucleotides, the CDR3 is TGTGCCAGTAGTATCAGGGAGGGTGGGACTGAAGCTTTCTTT. Amino acids: CASSIREGGTEAFF.

This chain connects TRBV19 to TRBJ1-4; D gene ambiguous. Trimming removed 5 bases from V and 3 bases from J, with 10 bases in between. CDR1 and CDR2 (germline): LNHDA, SQIVND (reference sequence). The CDR3 runs 14 residues. The CDR3 region is CASSPQTANEKLFF. The CDR3 nucleotides are TGTGCCAGTAGTCCACAAACGGCTAATGAAAAACTGTTTTTT. Full variable domain (remainder filled in from reference TRBV19 and TRBJ1-4): DGGITQSPKYLFRKEGQNVTLSCEQNLNHDAMYWYRQDPGQGLRLIYYSQIVNDFQKGDIAEGYSVSREKKESFPLTVTSAQKNPTAFYLCASSPQTANEKLFFGSGTQLSVL.

The chain uses TRBV18 and TRBJ2-2; TRBD2 aligns across 11 bases. The CDR3 length is 17 residues. Germline assignment: CDR1 KGHSH and CDR2 LQKENI. Trimming cost V 1 base and J 2 bases; bases outside gene matches: 3. CDR3 DNA sequence: TGTGCCAGCTCACCACGGCTAGCGGGAGGTAACACCGGGGAGCTGTTTTTT. Amino acids: CASSPRLAGGNTGELFF.

The chain is built from TRBV10-3 and TRBJ2-2; 8 bases line up with TRBD2. V lost 10 bases, J lost 10 bases, and 11 bases stayed unmatched. Germline CDR1 reads ENHRY; CDR2 reads SYGVKD. CDR3 length equals 13 residues. The DNA for the CDR3 is TGTGCCACCCGGGGGGGACTAGACGCGGAGCTGTTTTTT. Residues: CATRGGLDAELFF.

V usage is TRBV30 and J usage is TRBJ1-1; D is undetermined. CDR1 GTSNPN and CDR2 SVGIG come from the germline V gene (reference sequence). The CDR3 totals 11 residues. V was clipped by 4 bases and J by 7 bases, with 10 bases between them. The CDR3 sequence: CAWILSSEAFF. CDR3 in DNA: TGTGCCTGGATCCTGAGTAGTGAAGCTTTCTTT.

This clone came up once. This chain joins TRBV19 and TRBJ2-1, with D possibly matching TRBD2 (6 bases). V was trimmed by 4 bases and J by 3 bases, leaving 10 bases between them. This CDR3 contains 14 residues. Per the germline V gene, CDR1 is LNHDA and CDR2 is SQIVND (reference sequence). The CDR3 loop reads CASSTTGGYNEQFF. The CDR3 coding sequence is TGTGCCAGTAGTACCACCGGGGGCTACAATGAGCAGTTCTTC.

In DNA form, the CDR3 reads TGTGCCAGCAGTTTTGATCTCGGGACTTACACTGAAGCTTTCTTT. Translating gives CASSFDLGTYTEAFF. V and J are TRBV28 and TRBJ1-1, with a tentative D call TRBD1 (5 bases). V was shortened by 3 bases and J by 3 bases, with 14 bases between the two germline ends. The length of the CDR3 is 15 residues. Germline assignment: CDR1 MDHEN and CDR2 SYDVKM.

The J gene is TRBJ2-7, the V gene TRBV30; TRBD2 matches 12 bases. V was pared by 2 bases and J by 3 bases, with 8 bases of the junction left unmatched. The germline V gene has CDR1 GTSNPN and CDR2 SVGIG (reference sequence). This CDR3 has 16 residues. CDR3 residues: CAWSRTSGMIIYEQYF. In DNA, the CDR3 is TGTGCCTGGAGTCGGACTAGCGGGATGATAATCTACGAGCAGTACTTC.

This chain connects TRBV18 to TRBJ2-3; 9 nucleotides line up with TRBD1. This CDR3 has 14 residues. Unmatched junction bases numbered 1, after V lost 4 bases and J lost 2 bases. Germline V lookup: CDR1 KGHSH, CDR2 LQKENI. The CDR3 sequence is CASSRTGDTDTQYF. CDR3 nucleotides: TGTGCCAGCTCACGGACAGGGGACACAGATACGCAGTATTTT.

The chain joins TRBV6-1 to TRBJ2-5; D is uncertain. Germline CDR1 reads MNHNS; CDR2 reads SASEGT. The CDR3 runs to 13 residues. Trimming took 2 bases from V and 3 from J, leaving 7 bases between them. The DNA for the CDR3 is TGTGCCAGCAGTGAAAGTGGGAAAGAGACCCAGTACTTC. This translates into CASSESGKETQYF.

This chain links TRBV6-2 or TRBV6-3 with TRBJ1-4; TRBD1 might be the D (6 bases). The CDR3 consists of 14 residues. Trimming removed 5 bases from V and 0 bases from J, with 7 bases in between. Germline lookup yields CDR1 MNHEY and CDR2 SVGEGT. The CDR3 DNA reads TGTGCCAGCAGTCGACAGGCAACTAATGAAAAACTGTTTTTT. Its translation is CASSRQATNEKLFF.

The rearrangement joins TRBV9 to TRBJ2-1, with 8 bases lining up with TRBD2. V was pared by 5 bases and J by 0 bases, with 10 bases of the junction left unmatched. CDR1 SGDLS and CDR2 YYNGEE come from the germline V gene. The CDR3 length is 17 residues. The DNA for the CDR3 is TGTGCCAGCAGTGGTACTAGCGGAGGAAGCTCCTACAATGAGCAGTTCTTC. Amino acids: CASSGTSGGSSYNEQFF.

The chain links TRBV5-8 to TRBJ2-7; D remains unclear. Germline CDR1 reads SGHTS; CDR2 reads YDEGEE. The V end lost 6 bases, the J end lost 1 base, and 14 bases lay between the germline ends. The CDR3 runs to 14 residues. The CDR3 DNA reads as TGTGCCAGCACCCTGCGAGTCGAATCCTACGAGCAGTACTTC. This encodes CASTLRVESYEQYF.